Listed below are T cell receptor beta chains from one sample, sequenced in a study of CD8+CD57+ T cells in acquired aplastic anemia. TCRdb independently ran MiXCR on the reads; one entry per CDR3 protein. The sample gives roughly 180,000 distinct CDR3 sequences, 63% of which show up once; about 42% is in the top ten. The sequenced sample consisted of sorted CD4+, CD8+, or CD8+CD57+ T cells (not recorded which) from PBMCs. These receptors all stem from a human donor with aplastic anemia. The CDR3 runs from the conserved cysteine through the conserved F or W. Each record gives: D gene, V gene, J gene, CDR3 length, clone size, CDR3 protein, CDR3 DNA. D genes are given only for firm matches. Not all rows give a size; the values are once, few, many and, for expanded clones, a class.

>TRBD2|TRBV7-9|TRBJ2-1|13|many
CASTGGPYNEQFF
TGTGCCAGCACGGGGGGGCCCTACAATGAGCAGTTCTTC
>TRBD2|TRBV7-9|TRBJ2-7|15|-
CASSLDGGGNYEQYF
TGTGCCAGCAGCTTAGACGGCGGGGGGAACTACGAGCAGTACTTC
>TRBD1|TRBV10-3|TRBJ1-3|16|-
CAIRTTGGRSGNTIYF
TGTGCCATCAGGACTACAGGGGGCCGGTCTGGAAACACCATATATTTT
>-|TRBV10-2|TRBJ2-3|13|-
CASTFGGGDTQYF
TGCGCCAGCACCTTCGGAGGAGGGGATACGCAGTATTTT
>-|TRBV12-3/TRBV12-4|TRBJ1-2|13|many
CASSPGQPYGYTF
TGTGCCAGCAGCCCCGGACAGCCTTATGGCTACACCTTC
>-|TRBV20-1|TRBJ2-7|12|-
CSANGHTYEQYF
TGCAGTGCTAATGGACATACCTACGAGCAGTACTTC
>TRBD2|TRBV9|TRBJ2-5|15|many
CASSVGSGGIETQYF
TGTGCCAGCAGCGTAGGAAGCGGGGGGATAGAGACCCAGTACTTC
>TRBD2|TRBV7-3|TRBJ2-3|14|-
CASSRTGGPDTQYF
TGTGCCAGCAGTCGAACGGGGGGTCCAGATACGCAGTATTTT
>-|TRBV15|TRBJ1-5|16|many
CATSRDPRLSNQPQHF
TGTGCCACCAGCAGAGATCCTAGACTTAGCAATCAGCCCCAGCATTTT
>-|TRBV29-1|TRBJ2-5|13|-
CSVLRDFQETQYF
TGCAGCGTCCTCCGGGACTTCCAAGAGACCCAGTACTTC
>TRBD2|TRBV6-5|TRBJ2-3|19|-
CASSYSSGGGFGGTDTQYF
TGTGCCAGCAGTTACTCTAGCGGGGGGGGTTTTGGTGGCACAGATACGCAGTATTTT
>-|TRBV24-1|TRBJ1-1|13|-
CATSGQPNTEAFF
TGTGCCACCAGTGGACAGCCGAACACTGAAGCTTTCTTT
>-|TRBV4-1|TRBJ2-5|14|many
CASSQDPGSGTQYF
TGCGCCAGCAGCCAAGATCCGGGCTCGGGGACCCAGTACTTC
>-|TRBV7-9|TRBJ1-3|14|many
CASSRDLSGNTIYF
TGTGCCAGCAGCCGGGACCTTTCTGGAAACACCATATATTTT
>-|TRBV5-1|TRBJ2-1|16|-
CASSLSIGRSYNEQFF
TGCGCCAGCAGCTTGTCTATAGGGCGGTCGTACAATGAGCAGTTCTTC
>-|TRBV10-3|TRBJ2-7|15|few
CAISVAGSTSYEQYF
TGTGCCATCAGTGTGGCGGGGTCCACCTCCTACGAGCAGTACTTC
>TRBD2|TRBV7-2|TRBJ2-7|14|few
CASSLGGGIDGQYF
TGTGCCAGCAGCTTAGGCGGGGGGATCGATGGGCAGTACTTC
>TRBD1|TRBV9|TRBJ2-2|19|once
CASSIPDRENPTNTGELFF
TGTGCCAGCAGCATCCCAGACAGGGAGAACCCTACGAACACCGGGGAGCTGTTTTTT
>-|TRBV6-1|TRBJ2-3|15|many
CASSEWGARTDTQYF
TGTGCCAGCAGTGAATGGGGGGCAAGGACAGATACGCAGTATTTT
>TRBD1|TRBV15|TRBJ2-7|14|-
CATSRVTGGIEQYF
TGTGCCACCAGCAGAGTTACAGGGGGCATCGAGCAGTACTTC
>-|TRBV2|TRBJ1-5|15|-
CASTLDSFRNQPQHF
TGTGCCAGCACCTTGGACAGTTTTAGGAATCAGCCCCAGCATTTT
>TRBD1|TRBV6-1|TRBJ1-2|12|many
CASGRQGYGYTF
TGTGCCAGTGGAAGACAGGGGTATGGCTACACCTTC
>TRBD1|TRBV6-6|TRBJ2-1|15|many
CASNNRDRGYNEQFF
TGTGCCAGCAACAACCGGGACAGGGGTTACAATGAGCAGTTCTTC
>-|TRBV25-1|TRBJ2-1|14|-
CASSSLGGLGQQFF
TGTGCCAGCAGTTCTCTCGGGGGGCTTGGGCAGCAGTTCTTC
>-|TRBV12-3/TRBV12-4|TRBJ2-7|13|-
CASSFDRPYEQYF
TGTGCCAGCAGTTTTGACAGACCTTACGAGCAGTACTTC
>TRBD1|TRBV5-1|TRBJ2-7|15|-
CASSPSLTGDGEQYF
TGCGCCAGCAGCCCCAGCCTGACAGGGGATGGGGAGCAGTACTTC
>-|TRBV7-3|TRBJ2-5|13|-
CASSLTVEETQYF
TGTGCCAGCAGCTTAACTGTAGAGGAGACCCAGTACTTC
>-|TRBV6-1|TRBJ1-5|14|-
CATWADISNQPQHF
TGTGCCACTTGGGCCGATATTAGCAATCAGCCCCAGCATTTT
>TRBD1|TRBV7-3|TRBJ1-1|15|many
CASSFSGTANTEAFF
TGTGCCAGCAGCTTTTCTGGGACAGCCAACACTGAAGCTTTCTTT
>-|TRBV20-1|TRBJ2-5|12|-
CSVVGTLETQYF
TGCAGTGTGGTCGGGACACTAGAGACCCAGTACTTC
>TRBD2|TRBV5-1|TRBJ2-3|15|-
CASSTGTSETDTQYF
TGCGCCAGCAGCACCGGGACTAGCGAGACAGATACGCAGTATTTT
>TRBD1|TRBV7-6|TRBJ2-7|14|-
CASSPAGGSYEQYF
TGTGCCAGCAGCCCGGCAGGGGGATCCTACGAGCAGTACTTC
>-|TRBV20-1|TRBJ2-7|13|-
CSARDLGSDEQYF
TGCAGTGCTAGAGATCTCGGGTCCGACGAGCAGTACTTC
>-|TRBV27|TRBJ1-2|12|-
CANRSGNYGYAF
TGTGCCAACAGATCGGGGAACTATGGCTACGCCTTC
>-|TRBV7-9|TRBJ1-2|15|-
CASSPSSIKSSGYTF
TGTGCCAGCAGCCCAAGCAGCATTAAGAGTAGTGGCTACACCTTC
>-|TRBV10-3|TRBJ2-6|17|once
CAISESRTVTGANVLTF
TGTGCCATCAGTGAGTCCAGGACAGTAACTGGGGCCAACGTCCTGACTTTC
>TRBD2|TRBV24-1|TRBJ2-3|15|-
CATSVSGTSTDTQYF
TGTGCCACCAGTGTTAGCGGGACTAGCACAGATACGCAGTATTTT
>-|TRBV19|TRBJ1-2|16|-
CASRGLSTQLIYGYTF
TGTGCCAGTAGGGGGTTGTCAACTCAGCTTATCTATGGCTACACCTTC
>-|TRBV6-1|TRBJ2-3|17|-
CASSEAERGPIYDTQYF
TGTGCCAGCAGTGAAGCGGAACGGGGGCCGATCTACGATACGCAGTATTTT
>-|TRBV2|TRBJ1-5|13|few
CASCRESNQPQHF
TGTGCCAGCTGCAGGGAGAGCAATCAGCCCCAGCATTTT
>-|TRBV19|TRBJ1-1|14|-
CASSLPQGDTEAFF
TGTGCCAGTAGTCTCCCCCAGGGAGACACTGAAGCTTTCTTT
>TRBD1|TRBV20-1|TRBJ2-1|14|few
CSARGTGSYNEQFF
TGCAGTGCTAGGGGGACAGGGTCCTACAATGAGCAGTTCTTC
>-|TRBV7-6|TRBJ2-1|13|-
CASSQAGYNEQLF
TGTGCCAGCAGCCAGGCAGGGTACAATGAGCAGCTCTTC
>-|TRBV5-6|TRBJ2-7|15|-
CASSFPYQRPYEQYF
TGTGCCAGCAGCTTCCCCTACCAGCGGCCCTACGAGCAGTACTTC
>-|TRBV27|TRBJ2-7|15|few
CASRPHTSISFEQYF
TGTGCCAGCAGGCCTCACACTAGCATCTCTTTCGAGCAGTACTTC
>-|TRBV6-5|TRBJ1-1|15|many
CASIPQGPGNTEAFF
TGTGCCAGCATTCCACAGGGACCAGGAAACACTGAAGCTTTCTTT
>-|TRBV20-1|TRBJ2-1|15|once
CSANDGGQYYNEQFF
TGCAGTGCGAATGACGGGGGGCAGTACTACAATGAGCAGTTCTTC
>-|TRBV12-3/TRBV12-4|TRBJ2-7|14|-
CASTSRVLSYEQYF
TGTGCCAGCACTTCCAGGGTGTTGTCCTACGAGCAGTACTTC
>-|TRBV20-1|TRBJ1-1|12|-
CSARVGDTEAFF
TGCAGTGCTAGAGTGGGTGACACTGAAGCTTTCTTT
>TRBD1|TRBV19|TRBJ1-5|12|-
CASSRITGDEHF
TGTGCCAGTAGTCGGATTACAGGGGACGAGCATTTT
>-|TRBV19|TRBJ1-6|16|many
CASSPTVSAYNSPLHF
TGTGCCAGTAGCCCAACCGTGAGCGCCTATAATTCACCCCTCCACTTT
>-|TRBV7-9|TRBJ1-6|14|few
CASSLEQPNSPLHF
TGTGCCAGCAGCTTAGAACAGCCCAATTCACCCCTCCACTTT
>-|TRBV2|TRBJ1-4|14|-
CATKPGYTNEKLFF
TGTGCCACCAAACCGGGATATACTAATGAAAAACTGTTTTTT
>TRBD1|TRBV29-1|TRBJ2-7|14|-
CSGLFRDRGYEQYF
TGCAGCGGACTGTTTCGGGACAGGGGCTACGAGCAGTACTTC
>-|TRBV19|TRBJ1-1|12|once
CASTAGRVEAFF
TGTGCCAGTACAGCCGGGAGAGTTGAAGCTTTCTTT